These 29 T cell receptor beta chains were sequenced from one sample in a study of CD8 T cells in ankylosing spondylitis. Each CDR3 protein gets one entry after TCRdb re-called the 5' RACE reads with MiXCR. The sample carries approximately 180,000 distinct CDR3 sequences, about 20% recorded once. Sequenced sample: blood, either unsorted or a sorted T cell fraction (not recorded which). These receptor sequences come from a male donor aged 5 to 30 with ankylosing spondylitis or in good health (not recorded which).

This clonotype was seen repeatedly, ten times or more. This chain uses TRBV7-6 with TRBJ1-5; no firm D call. Looked up from germline, CDR1 is SGHVS and CDR2 is FNYEAQ. CDR3 length: 13 amino acids. Trimming removed 5 bases at V and 5 bases at J, with 10 bases between. DNA of the CDR3: TGTGCCAGCAGCCGAAATATCGATCAGCCCCAGCATTTT. Its protein product is CASSRNIDQPQHF.

Ten or more counts support this clonotype. The V and J genes are TRBV7-8 and TRBJ2-1; TRBD2 matches 11 bases. Germline values: CDR1 SGHVS, CDR2 FQNEAQ. This CDR3 is 15 amino acids long. With V trimmed by 4 bases and J by 6 bases, 5 bases remained unmatched. CDR3 coding DNA: TGTGCCAGCAGCTCCCCCGGGACTAGCGGCAATGAGCAGTTCTTC. It is translated as CASSSPGTSGNEQFF.

The table lists this clonotype with many counts. The rearrangement links TRBV7-2 to TRBJ2-1; D gene unclear. This CDR3 spans 15 amino acids. V shed 5 bases and J shed 4 bases, with 15 bases lying between them. The germline V gene encodes CDR1 SGHTA and CDR2 FQGNSA. CDR3 sequence: CASSPQTAEYNEQFF. DNA for the CDR3: TGTGCCAGCAGCCCGCAGACGGCAGAATACAATGAGCAGTTCTTC.

This clonotype was detected many times. The gene calls are TRBV27 and TRBJ2-7; TRBD2 agrees at 8 bases. Germline CDR1 reads MNHEY; CDR2 reads SMNVEV (reference sequence). With 3 bases clipped from V and 1 base from J, the junction kept 8 bases outside the gene matches. This CDR3 spans 16 amino acids. The CDR3 protein is CASSLIKSGSSYEQYF. CDR3 in DNA: TGTGCCAGCAGTTTGATTAAAAGCGGGAGTTCCTACGAGCAGTACTTC.

This clonotype was counted many times. The chain links TRBV12-3 or TRBV12-4 to TRBJ1-2; a weak D match, TRBD1 (6 bases). V was clipped by 3 bases and J by 6 bases, with 17 bases between them. The CDR3 length is 15 residues. The chain's CDR3 is CASSLGAGPPHGYTF. In DNA form, the CDR3 reads TGTGCCAGCAGTTTGGGGGCGGGACCACCCCATGGCTACACCTTC.

There are many counts of this clonotype. The chain recombines TRBV5-1 with TRBJ2-2, with 7 bases identical to TRBD2. This CDR3 is built from 14 residues. J lost 5 bases, V lost 6 bases, and 7 bases had no gene match. Germline V lookup: CDR1 SGHRS, CDR2 YFSETQ. CDR3 nucleotide sequence: TGCGCCAGCAAGGGACTATACATGACCGGGGAGCTGTTTTTT. Encoded protein: CASKGLYMTGELFF.

This clonotype was observed many times. This chain links TRBV4-3 with TRBJ2-3; 8 nucleotides align to TRBD2. Germline lookup yields CDR1 LGHNA and CDR2 YSLEER. The ends lost 0 bases at V and 6 bases at J; junction bases unmatched: 8. This CDR3 has 16 residues. CDR3 amino acids: CASSQDLREVRDTQYF. The CDR3 coding sequence is TGCGCCAGCAGCCAAGATCTGCGGGAGGTTCGCGATACGCAGTATTTT.

The rearrangement links TRBV19 to TRBJ2-3; D is perhaps TRBD2 (5 bases). The CDR3 totals 13 residues. Trimming removed 5 bases from V and 2 bases from J, with 8 bases in between. Germline V CDR1 and CDR2: LNHDA, SQIVND (reference sequence). The CDR3 nucleotides are TGTGCCAGTAGTGGACTCCACACAGATACGCAGTATTTT. It translates to CASSGLHTDTQYF.

At least ten counts were recorded for this clonotype. The chain joins TRBV12-3 or TRBV12-4 to TRBJ1-5; D is uncertain. Trimming removed 0 bases at V and 4 bases at J, with 7 bases between. This CDR3 contains 14 residues. Here the CDR3 reads CASSLAQGNQPQHF. The DNA for the CDR3 is TGTGCCAGCAGTTTAGCGCAAGGGAATCAGCCCCAGCATTTT.

The V and J genes are TRBV29-1 and TRBJ2-2, with 9 bases matching TRBD1. The CDR3 totals 16 residues. Germline V CDR1 and CDR2: SQVTM, ANQGSEA. Germline trimming cut 0 bases from V and 6 bases from J; bases unmatched to any gene: 8. The CDR3 DNA reads TGCAGCGTTGAAGATACCGGGACAGGGTTCTCCGGGGAGCTGTTTTTT. Encoded protein: CSVEDTGTGFSGELFF.

This clonotype was counted many times. The chain employs TRBV11-2 and TRBJ2-3; D ambiguous. Germline lookup yields CDR1 SGHAT and CDR2 FQNNGV. The CDR3 sequence is 12 residues long. Trimming removed 7 bases from V and 0 bases from J, with 5 bases in between. The CDR3 DNA follows: TGTGCCAGCACCTCTAGCACAGATACGCAGTATTTT. This codes for CASTSSTDTQYF.

In DNA form, the CDR3 reads TGTGCCACCAGTGATTTATCAGCGAGCTCCTACAATGAGCAGTTCTTC. Encoded protein: CATSDLSASSYNEQFF. V gene TRBV24-1 combines with J gene TRBJ2-1; no firm D call. Trimming removed 1 base at V and 0 bases at J, with 9 bases between. The CDR3 length is 16 residues. Germline CDR1 is KGHDR and CDR2 is SFDVKD.

This chain joins TRBV10-1 and TRBJ1-3, with no clear D. Germline CDR1 and CDR2: WNHNN and SYGVQD (reference sequence). CDR3 length: 13 amino acids. V was trimmed by 6 bases and J by 1 base, leaving 7 bases between them. CDR3 residues: CASRSFSGNTIYF. CDR3 nucleotide sequence: TGCGCCAGCAGGTCCTTTTCTGGAAACACCATATATTTT.

Many counts were recorded for this clonotype. This sequence joins TRBV12-3 or TRBV12-4 and TRBJ1-6; TRBD1 matches at 7 bases. The ends lost 3 bases at V and 7 bases at J; junction bases unmatched: 6. CDR3 size: 15 residues. CDR3 protein: CASSLEGAWNSPLHF. CDR3 DNA: TGTGCCAGCAGTTTGGAGGGGGCTTGGAATTCACCCCTCCACTTT.

V is TRBV27 and J is TRBJ2-1; 11 bases agree with TRBD2. The germline gives CDR1 MNHEY, CDR2 SMNVEV (reference sequence). This CDR3 is built from 17 residues. V lost 6 bases to trimming and J lost 7 bases; unmatched junction nucleotides: 14. The CDR3 DNA follows: TGTGCCAGCAGCCCGGGACTAGCGGACCCGAGGAAAAATGAGCAGTTCTTC. This gives the protein CASSPGLADPRKNEQFF.

This clonotype has a count of ten or more. The V gene is TRBV27, the J gene TRBJ2-7; 9 nucleotides agree with TRBD1. The CDR3 totals 15 residues. CDR1 and CDR2 (germline): MNHEY, SMNVEV (reference sequence). With V trimmed by 5 bases and J by 3 bases, 8 bases remained unmatched. The CDR3 region has the DNA TGTGCCAGCAGTCCATCCGGGACAGGGTACTACGAGCAGTACTTC. Protein sequence: CASSPSGTGYYEQYF.

At least ten counts were recorded for this clonotype. The V gene is TRBV5-1, the J gene TRBJ1-1; 7 bases are shared with TRBD1. CDR1 and CDR2 (germline): SGHRS, YFSETQ. The CDR3 extends over 15 amino acids. V shed 5 bases and J 0 bases; nucleotides not matched to a gene: 7. CDR3 sequence reads: CASRTRGQLNTEAFF. The CDR3 DNA follows: TGCGCCAGCAGAACCAGGGGACAGTTGAACACTGAAGCTTTCTTT.

The chain is built from TRBV7-6 and TRBJ2-7; maybe TRBD1 (5 bases). Germline V gives CDR1 SGHVS, CDR2 FNYEAQ. The ends were cut back, 2 bases at V and 0 bases at J, with 14 bases in the middle. The CDR3 is 16 residues long. CDR3 nucleotide sequence: TGTGCCAGCAGCTTAACCACAGGAGATAGCTCCTACGAGCAGTACTTC. This sequence encodes CASSLTTGDSSYEQYF.

This clonotype was counted many times. This sequence joins TRBV6-1 and TRBJ2-1, with TRBD2 matching over 12 bases. Germline CDR1 MNHNS, CDR2 SASEGT. With 4 bases clipped from V and 7 bases from J, the junction kept 8 bases outside the gene matches. The CDR3 is 16 amino acids. The CDR3: CASSARLAGARNEQFF. CDR3 nucleotide sequence: TGTGCCAGCAGTGCCCGACTAGCGGGAGCCCGGAATGAGCAGTTCTTC.

This clonotype was seen more than once but under ten times. This chain links TRBV30 with TRBJ2-7; D gene uncertain. The ends were cut back, 0 bases at V and 0 bases at J, with 6 bases in the middle. Germline loops: CDR1 GTSNPN, CDR2 SVGIG (reference sequence). This CDR3 region has 13 residues. The CDR3 coding sequence is TGTGCCTGGAGTGTAGGGCTCTCCTACGAGCAGTACGTC. As protein: CAWSVGLSYEQYV.

Many counts were recorded for this clonotype. This chain connects TRBV12-3 or TRBV12-4 to TRBJ2-5; D not certain. There are 11 residues in the CDR3. V was trimmed by 5 bases and J by 4 bases, leaving 5 bases between them. CDR3 sequence: CASSVGETQYF. Here the CDR3 DNA reads TGTGCCAGCAGTGTAGGAGAGACCCAGTACTTC.

In its sample, this clonotype was seen many times. This rearrangement joins TRBV20-1 to TRBJ1-5, with D unclear. Per the germline V gene, CDR1 is DFQATT and CDR2 is SNEGSKA (reference sequence). V lost 2 bases and J lost 0, with 8 bases in between. CDR3 length: 14 residues. The CDR3 sequence is CSARTVYSNQPQHF. In DNA, the CDR3 is TGCAGTGCTAGAACAGTTTATAGCAATCAGCCCCAGCATTTT.

There are many counts of this clonotype. CDR3: CASSRPGTGTDTQYF. Written as DNA, the CDR3 is TGCGCCAGCAGCCGTCCGGGGACAGGTACAGATACGCAGTATTTT. The chain couples TRBV4-1 to TRBJ2-3; 8 nucleotides line up with TRBD1. CDR1 and CDR2 from the germline V gene are MGHRA and YSYEKL. V shed 4 bases, J shed 3 bases, and the junction held 6 bases outside the gene matches. This CDR3 contains 15 residues.

This clonotype showed up many times. The chain joins TRBV9 to TRBJ2-1; 13 bases fit TRBD2. Germline V gene data show CDR1 as SGDLS and CDR2 as YYNGEE. The CDR3 loop spans 16 amino acids. V was clipped by 3 bases and J by 7 bases; unmatched bases: 7. DNA of the CDR3: TGTGCCAGCAGCGCGGGACTAGCGGGACCGTCGAATGAGCAGTTCTTC. It encodes CASSAGLAGPSNEQFF.

This clonotype was counted at least ten times. The gene calls are TRBV12-3 or TRBV12-4 and TRBJ2-5; D unclear. CDR3 length: 14 amino acids. V gave up 1 base and J gave up 5 bases, with 11 bases separating them. The CDR3 nucleotides are TGTGCCAGCAGTTTAGGGCGCGCCCAGGAGACCCAGTACTTC. Translated, it gives CASSLGRAQETQYF.

This clonotype was found a few times. The rearrangement uses TRBV4-2 and TRBJ2-1; D call uncertain. Germline V gene data show CDR1 as LGHNA and CDR2 as YNFKEQ. The V end lost 1 base, the J end lost 7 bases, and 20 bases lay between the germline ends. CDR3 size: 17 residues. The CDR3 DNA is TGTGCCAGCAGCCAAGTAGTCTCCGCTAGTGCCGAGAATGAGCAGTTCTTC. Encoded protein: CASSQVVSASAENEQFF.

The gene calls are TRBV6-2 or TRBV6-3 and TRBJ2-3, with TRBD1 matching 10 bases. This CDR3 comprises 17 residues. The germline V gene has CDR1 MNHEY and CDR2 SVGEGT. V was clipped by 0 bases and J by 6 bases; unmatched bases: 9. The DNA for the CDR3 is TGTGCCAGCAGTTACTCGATGGGACAGGGGTTTTCCGATACGCAGTATTTT. Its protein is CASSYSMGQGFSDTQYF.

The chain joins TRBV12-3 or TRBV12-4 to TRBJ2-3; no reliable D call. Trimming removed 8 bases from V and 4 bases from J, with 7 bases in between. The CDR3 sequence is 11 residues long. This CDR3 is CASVTADTQYF. The CDR3 region has the DNA TGTGCCAGCGTAACCGCAGATACGCAGTATTTT.

This CDR3 reads CASSKLEAPYNEQFF. The CDR3 DNA sequence: TGTGCCAGCAGCAAACTAGAGGCCCCGTACAATGAGCAGTTCTTC. The rearrangement uses TRBV7-8 and TRBJ2-1; D is possibly TRBD2 (5 bases). Deletions cut 5 bases from V and 4 bases from J, with 15 bases between. This CDR3 has 15 amino acids. The germline CDR1 and CDR2 sequences are SGHVS and FQNEAQ.